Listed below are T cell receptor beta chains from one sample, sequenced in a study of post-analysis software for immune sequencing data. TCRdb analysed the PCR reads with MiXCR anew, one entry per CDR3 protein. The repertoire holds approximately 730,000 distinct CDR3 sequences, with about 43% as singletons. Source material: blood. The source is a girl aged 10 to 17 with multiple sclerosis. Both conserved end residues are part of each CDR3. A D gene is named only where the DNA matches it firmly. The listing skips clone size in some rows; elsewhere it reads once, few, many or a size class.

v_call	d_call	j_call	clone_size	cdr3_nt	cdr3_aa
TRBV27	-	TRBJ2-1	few	TGTGCCATCGGGACCTACAATGAGCAGTTCTTC	CAIGTYNEQFF
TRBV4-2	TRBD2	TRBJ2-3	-	TGTGCCAGCAGCCGGGGACTAGCTCCCGCAGATCCTAGCACAGATACGCAGTATTTT	CASSRGLAPADPSTDTQYF
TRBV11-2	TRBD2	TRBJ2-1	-	TGTGCCAGCAGCTTAGGACGGGGGGTTAACAATGAGCAGTTCTTC	CASSLGRGVNNEQFF
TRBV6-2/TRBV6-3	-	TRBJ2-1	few	TGTGCCAGCAGCCGTGACAAAAAGCAGTTCTTC	CASSRDKKQFF
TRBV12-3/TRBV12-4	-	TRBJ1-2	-	TGTGCCAGCAGTTACGACGAATTGGGTGGCTACACCTTC	CASSYDELGGYTF
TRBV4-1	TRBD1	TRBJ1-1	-	TGCGCCAGCAGCCAAACTGACAGGGGATTAAGTACTGAAGCTTTCTTT	CASSQTDRGLSTEAFF
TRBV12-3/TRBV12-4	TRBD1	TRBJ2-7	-	TGTGCCAGCGGTTTATACAGGGGAATTTACGAGCAGTACTTC	CASGLYRGIYEQYF
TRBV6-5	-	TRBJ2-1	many	TGTGCCAGCAGTCTAACCGGGAATGAGCAGTTCTTC	CASSLTGNEQFF
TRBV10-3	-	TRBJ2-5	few	TGTGCCATCAGTGAAGGAGCTAGCGACCAAGAGACCCAGTACTTC	CAISEGASDQETQYF
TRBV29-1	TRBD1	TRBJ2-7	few	TGCAGCGTCAAACAGGGGGGTCTCCACGAGCAGTACTTC	CSVKQGGLHEQYF
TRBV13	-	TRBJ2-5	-	TGTGCCAGCAGCCTGTCGATGCCAGAGACCCAGTACTTC	CASSLSMPETQYF
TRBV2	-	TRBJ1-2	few	TGTGCCAGCATTCGGGCCGGGACGCCCTGGGGTGGTGGCTACACCTTC	CASIRAGTPWGGGYTF
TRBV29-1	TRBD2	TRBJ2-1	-	TGCAGCGTTCGACTAGCGGGAGGGTACAATGGGCAGTTCTTC	CSVRLAGGYNGQFF
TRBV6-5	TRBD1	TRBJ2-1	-	TGTGCCAGGACCTGCTGTACGGGACAGGGGGACAATGAGCAGTTCTTC	CARTCCTGQGDNEQFF
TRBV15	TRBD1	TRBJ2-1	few	TGTGCCACCAGCAGAGTGGGGACAGGGGAGCAGTTCTTC	CATSRVGTGEQFF
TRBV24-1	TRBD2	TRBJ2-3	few	TGTGCCACCAGTGACCCTGGGGAGGGGTACACAGATACGCAGTATTTT	CATSDPGEGYTDTQYF
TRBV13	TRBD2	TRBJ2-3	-	TGTGCCAGCAGCTACCCGACTAGCGGAGAGACAGATACGCAGTATTTT	CASSYPTSGETDTQYF
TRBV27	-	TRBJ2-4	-	TGTGCCAGCTCGACGGGAGTATGGAATGGGGAGCAGTACTTC	CASSTGVWNGEQYF
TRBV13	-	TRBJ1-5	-	TGTGCCAGCAGCCCCGGGGGACTCACCAATCAGCCCCAGCAGTTT	CASSPGGLTNQPQQF